A few counts support the clone carrying this TCR beta chain. One base away lies a much larger clone, so this may be a sequencing read error. Other DNA sequences in the same sample also yield this CDR3. V was pared by 0 bases and J by 8 bases, with 7 bases of the junction left unmatched. The CDR3 has 16 residues. Germline CDR1 LGHNA, CDR2 YNFKEQ. This specimen belongs to a study of cytomegalovirus exposure and HLA in healthy donors. The study ran its PCR with 60 Vbeta and 13 Jbeta primers. Clones were sequenced by immunoSEQ multiplex PCR, and TCRdb holds only the in-frame ones, with some missing. The table has over 200,000 clones, approximately 68% seen once.

This rearrangement joins TRBV4-2 to TRBJ2-2, with 9 bases that match TRBD1. This TCR was sampled from a young woman in good health and CMV-seronegative. The sequenced sample consisted of PBMCs. CDR3: CASSQEGQGGPGELFF. CDR3 DNA: TGTGCCAGCAGCCAAGAGGGACAGGGTGGCCCAGGGGAGCTGTTTTTT.